This T cell receptor (beta chain) comes out of a study of T-cell memory formation after mild COVID-19 (dated by TCRdb to the early 2020s). General notes on the study: TCR sequence clusters from the two donors were found to be largely donor specific. In two donors, T-cell clones that expanded and contracted after mild COVID-19 were followed by sequencing TCRalpha and TCRbeta repertoires longitudinally. The cohort was made up of two young adult volunteers, one female and one male, who were previously healthy. Overall study results and their limits: Some responding clones were found in pre-infection memory, which suggests that pre-existing cross-reactive memory T cells took part in the SARS-CoV-2 response. From day 15 to 85, contracting clones showed balanced CD4/CD8 phenotypes, whereas a second wave of clones that expanded from day 15 to 37 leaned towards CD4+. Contracting CD4+ clones were found mainly in CM and EM memory subsets, while CD8+ clones were enriched in EMRA. Only two mild cases were covered in the study, and larger cohorts including severe cases with pre-infection samples were considered necessary. SARS-CoV-2 specificity of the second-wave clones peaking on day 37 was not confirmed.

This sample was sequenced with an Illumina NovaSeq 6000. TCRalpha and TCRbeta cDNA libraries were built by 5'RACE with constant-segment primers, adding sample barcodes and unique molecular identifiers. Trizol reagent was used to extract RNA from every sample. Amplification of the libraries took two PCR steps, and the second step added a second sample barcode plus Illumina TruSeq adapters. Libraries were sequenced on an Illumina NovaSeq with 2 x 150 bp paired-end reads. The source study handled its data this way. Reads were demultiplexed and collapsed into UMI-guided consensus sequences with migec v1.2.7. Using mixcr v2.1.11, UMI consensuses were aligned to TRA and TRB V and J templates and then assembled into clonotypes. A clonotype was counted as expanded or contracted only if both edgeR and NoisET called the change significant, with noise models trained on biological replicates. For edgeR calls, a false discovery rate-adjusted p below 0.01 and a log2 fold-change threshold of 1 were applied. As an exploratory analysis of dynamics, PCA with hierarchical clustering was applied to max-normalized trajectories of the 1000 most abundant clonotypes. Separately sequenced CD4+ and CD8+ repertoires were used to assign a CD4 or CD8 phenotype to each responding clone. The public reads were reanalyzed by TCRdb: fastp trimming at Q25, MiXCR alignment, in-frame beta chains only. Entries are consolidated by CDR3 protein sequence, retaining the most common genes and DNA. For this entry, the V and J calls and clone size follow TCRdb and not the study's own pipeline. The sample table records about 280,000 distinct CDR3 sequences; over 7% of these occur just once. 22% of the sample comes from the top ten.

This clonotype has ten or more counts. Its binding antigen is unknown. Base qualities are not at hand, and no much larger clone is one base apart. Ficoll-Paque density gradient centrifugation was used to isolate PBMCs. This TCR was recovered from a young man who had mild COVID-19 (a few samples of this study predate the infection). The sample titles of this study are shuffled in the database, so cell type and time point are left out; the donor was told from shared clones. Sequencing was carried out using PBMCs or a T cell subset sorted from them (not recorded which).

The CDR3 amino acid sequence is: CASSRQGEETQYF. The DNA reads TGTGCCAGCAGCCGGCAGGGCGAAGAGACCCAGTACTTC. The chain uses TRBV7-2 and TRBJ2-5; a tentative D match to TRBD1 spans 5 bases. The junction shows trimming of 5 bases on V and 3 bases on J, plus 10 bases between the germline ends. CDR1 SGHTA and CDR2 FQGNSA were looked up in the germline V gene. The CDR3 numbers 13 residues from cysteine through phenylalanine. The kept DNA is CDR3 alone, 39 bases in frame from the first base.